These T cell receptor beta chains were read from a single sample in a study of cytomegalovirus exposure and HLA in healthy donors. Profiling relied on immunoSEQ multiplex PCR, and the TCRdb table lists in-frame clones only, not all of them. The table has some 260,000 clones, about 90% seen once. The sequencing sample was made of PBMCs. Source of these receptors: a woman between 25 and 40 years old in good health and CMV-seronegative. Both conserved end residues are part of each CDR3. Each record gives: clone size, V gene, J gene, CDR3 protein. Some rows mark clone size as missing; the rest say once, few, many or name a class of expanded clone.

>NA|TRBV11-2|TRBJ2-7
CASSLYTGIAYEQYF
>NA|TRBV4-2|TRBJ2-1
CASSQAGLASYNEQFF
>NA|TRBV13|TRBJ2-1
CASSLVLGASSYNEQFF
>NA|TRBV7-9|TRBJ2-1
CASSPYGLAGGSVDNEQFF
>NA|TRBV5-1|TRBJ2-7
CASSSQGYEQYF
>NA|TRBV7-9|TRBJ1-1
CASIVPGKNTEAFF
>NA|TRBV27|TRBJ2-1
CASRLGAGVGNEQFF
>NA|TRBV7-8|TRBJ2-7
CASSLGGGRASEQYF
>NA|TRBV6-1|TRBJ2-5
CASSESTLWEETQYF
>NA|TRBV28|TRBJ1-3
CASSFQGGHPGNTIYF
>NA|TRBV12-5|TRBJ1-1
CASGLEGTEAFF
>NA|TRBV28|TRBJ2-7
CASSLKQDRGYEQYF
>NA|TRBV6-1|TRBJ2-1
CASSPSGSEQFF
>NA|TRBV7-6|TRBJ2-7
CASSLATGGLAGYEQYF
>NA|TRBV5-5|TRBJ2-7
CASSFGSAYEQYF
>NA|TRBV6-1|TRBJ2-7
CASSEDFYLSYEQYF
>NA|TRBV16|TRBJ2-2
CASSQVGELFF
>once|TRBV6-1|TRBJ1-5
CASSLQRDQPQHF
>NA|TRBV4-1|TRBJ2-1
CASSQAQWSNEQFF
>few|TRBV27|TRBJ2-7
CASSLKSTAAYEQYF
>NA|TRBV27|TRBJ2-7
CASSLSSGSNKQYF
>few|TRBV15|TRBJ2-2
CATSSGTNTGELFF
>NA|TRBV25-1|TRBJ2-1
CASSELVTGLNEQFF
>NA|TRBV6-1|TRBJ2-1
CASSEWGGQFNEQFF
>once|TRBV11-3|TRBJ2-1
CASSLFGADEQFF